Listed here are 9 T cell receptor beta chains from one sample, sequenced in a study of blood T cell repertoires in COVID-19. The repertoire was sequenced with immunoSEQ multiplex PCR; TCRdb's copy has only in-frame clones and lacks some. This sample yields roughly 120,000 clones, of which about 94% are seen a single time; around 2.2% belongs to the top ten. What was sequenced was peripheral blood. The origin of the receptors is a man in his fifties or sixties with COVID-19, enrolled during active disease.

This clone showed up just once. The gene calls are TRBV9 and TRBJ2-2; TRBD1 matches 8 bases. Germline assignment: CDR1 SGDLS and CDR2 YYNGEE. The V gene end was trimmed by 3 bases and the J gene end by 5 bases; junction bases not matched to a gene: 9. The CDR3 consists of 16 residues. CDR3 region: CASSAETGVWTGELFF. The DNA for the CDR3 is TGTGCCAGCAGCGCTGAGACAGGGGTGTGGACCGGGGAGCTGTTTTTT. Together with reference TRBV9 and TRBJ2-2, the CDR3 gives the full variable domain: DSGVTQTPKHLITATGQRVTLRCSPRSGDLSVYWYQQSLDQGLQFLIQYYNGEERAKGNILERFSAQQFPDLHSELNLSSLELGDSALYFCASSAETGVWTGELFFGEGSRLTVL.

The chain links TRBV5-1 to TRBJ2-1, with 7 bases matching TRBD2. The CDR3 is made up of 16 amino acids. Germline lookup yields CDR1 SGHRS and CDR2 YFSETQ. The V segment lost 6 bases and the J segment 4 bases; nucleotides outside the gene matches: 13. The DNA of the CDR3 is TGCGCCAGCACCGCCTCAACTAGCGCATCTTACAATGAGCAGTTCTTC. Encoded protein: CASTASTSASYNEQFF.

The chain employs TRBV6-2 or TRBV6-3 and TRBJ2-3, with TRBD1 matching 7 bases. The CDR3 extends over 14 amino acids. CDR1 and CDR2 (germline): MNHEY, SVGEGT. The trim removed 1 base at V and 8 bases at J, leaving 6 bases unmatched. CDR3 loop: CASSYFLDRATQYF. The CDR3 DNA reads TGTGCCAGCAGTTACTTTCTAGACAGGGCTACGCAGTATTTT.

CDR3 sequence reads: CASRSTGTEYGYTF. The CDR3 nucleotides are TGTGCCAGCAGGTCGACCGGGACAGAGTATGGCTACACCTTC. V is TRBV6-6 and J is TRBJ1-2; TRBD1 matches 7 bases. This CDR3 is 14 amino acids long. The germline V gene encodes CDR1 MNHNY and CDR2 SVGAGI (reference sequence). V shed 6 bases, J shed 5 bases, and the junction held 9 bases outside the gene matches.

The CDR3 nucleotides are TGTGCCAGCAGTTGGACAGGACCTACCAACTCTGGAAACACCATATATTTT. It yields the protein CASSWTGPTNSGNTIYF. This sequence joins TRBV21-1 and TRBJ1-3; the listed D gene, TRBD1, was not tested against the DNA. TRBV21-1 is classified as a pseudogene. The CDR3 length is 17 residues.

V and J are TRBV7-3 and TRBJ2-1; 7 bases are shared with TRBD2. The junction had 4 bases not matched to a gene; V was cut back by 3 bases and J by 5 bases. The germline gives CDR1 SGHTA, CDR2 FQGTGA. This CDR3 region has 14 residues. CDR3 nucleotides: TGTGCCAGCAGCTTGGCGGGAGTACACAATGAGCAGTTCTTC. Translation gives CASSLAGVHNEQFF.

The chain employs TRBV5-6 and TRBJ1-1, with a tentative D call TRBD1 (5 bases). The germline CDR1 and CDR2 sequences are SGHDT and YYEEEE. This CDR3 contains 13 residues. Trimming stripped 5 bases from V and 7 bases from J, with 15 bases between. CDR3 coding DNA: TGTGCCAGCAGTCCCGCCCCGGGGGGTGAAGCTTTCTTT. Translating gives CASSPAPGGEAFF.

V and J are TRBV7-9 and TRBJ2-1, with TRBD2 matching over 13 bases. With V trimmed by 1 base and J by 9 bases, 9 bases remained unmatched. The CDR3 length is 17 residues. The germline CDR1 and CDR2 sequences are SEHNR and FQNEAQ (reference sequence). CDR3 amino acids: CASSLVRGGLAGTEQFF. The CDR3 nucleotides are TGTGCCAGCAGCTTAGTAAGGGGGGGACTAGCGGGAACTGAGCAGTTCTTC.

The CDR3 region has the DNA TGTGCCAGTACTCTAGACAGCACTGAAGCTTTCTTT. Translation gives CASTLDSTEAFF. This rearrangement joins TRBV19 to TRBJ1-1, with D perhaps matching TRBD1 (5 bases). CDR1 is LNHDA, CDR2 SQIVND, per germline (reference sequence). There are 12 residues in the CDR3. Trimming stripped 7 bases from V and 4 bases from J, with 10 bases between.